This is a list of T cell receptor beta chains from one sample in a study of human T cells and chemical hapten exposure. TCRdb processed the RACE reads anew with MiXCR; each CDR3 protein has one entry. The sample includes 45,000 or so distinct CDR3 sequences, 4% to 4.5% of them seen just once. What was sequenced was whole blood. The source is a human donor in good health. Some clones in this sample may be carry-over from other donors' samples. Each CDR3 is given with its conserved first and last residue. A D gene is named only where the DNA matches it firmly. Clone size, where shown, is once, few, many, or a class for clones that have expanded.

abundance,d_gene,j_gene,v_gene,CDR3nt,CDR3aa
many,TRBD2,TRBJ2-3,TRBV29-1,TGCAGCGCACTAGCGGGAGTGTCAGATACGCAGTATTTT,CSALAGVSDTQYF
few,.,TRBJ2-1,TRBV28,TGTGCCACCCACCCAAACGATGAGCAGTTCTTC,CATHPNDEQFF
many,.,TRBJ2-1,TRBV29-1,TGCAGCGTTGAGGGCCGCCCCTCCTACAATGAGCAGTTCTTC,CSVEGRPSYNEQFF
.,.,TRBJ2-1,TRBV5-6,TGTGCCAGCAGTTCGGGACGGTTCTCCTACAATGAGCAGTTCTTC,CASSSGRFSYNEQFF
many,.,TRBJ1-1,TRBV29-1,TGCAGCGTCTTATTGAACACTGAAGCTTTCTTT,CSVLLNTEAFF
.,TRBD1,TRBJ2-3,TRBV5-1,TGCGCCGGCAGCCCCCAGGGGGCCGTATCCCGAAGCACAGATACGCAGTATTTT,CAGSPQGAVSRSTDTQYF
.,.,TRBJ2-1,TRBV10-3,TGTGCCATCAGAAGCGAGCGGAGGGGGAATGAGCAGTTCTTC,CAIRSERRGNEQFF
few,TRBD1,TRBJ2-1,TRBV12-3/TRBV12-4,TGTGCCAGCAGGCCCGGGACAGGGACGAGCTCCTACAATGAGCAGTTCTTC,CASRPGTGTSSYNEQFF
many,TRBD2,TRBJ2-3,TRBV20-1,TGCAGTGCCCAGGGATGGACTAGCGGGAGAGGGACGACAGATACGCAGTATTTT,CSAQGWTSGRGTTDTQYF
few,.,TRBJ1-3,TRBV27,TGTGCCAGCAGTTTATTCCCGGGTCCGTCTCGCTCTGGAAACACCATATATTTT,CASSLFPGPSRSGNTIYF
few,.,TRBJ2-7,TRBV24-1,TGTGCCACCAGTGATGGGGGCGCTTACGAGCAGTACTTC,CATSDGGAYEQYF
many,TRBD1,TRBJ1-2,TRBV3-1,TGTGCCAGCAGCCAACAGGGGGCTGATGGCTACACCTTC,CASSQQGADGYTF
many,.,TRBJ2-7,TRBV7-9,TGTGCCAGCAGCCCCCAGGGTCTTCCCGACGAGCAGTACTTC,CASSPQGLPDEQYF
many,.,TRBJ2-7,TRBV2,TGTGCCAGCCGGAAGGGGTTAGTTGCCTACGAGCAGTACTTC,CASRKGLVAYEQYF
.,.,TRBJ1-4,TRBV5-1,TGCGCCAGCAGCTTGGTCGGCAGGGACCAAGAAAAACTGTTTTTT,CASSLVGRDQEKLFF
many,.,TRBJ1-1,TRBV5-1,TGCGCCAGCAGCTTGGTTCCGGGAAGGTACACTGAAGCTTTCTTT,CASSLVPGRYTEAFF
many,TRBD1,TRBJ1-3,TRBV12-3/TRBV12-4,TGTGCCAGCAGTCCGGAAAGGGGGACAGGGATACTCTCTGGAAACACCATATATTTT,CASSPERGTGILSGNTIYF
many,.,TRBJ2-6,TRBV5-4,TGTGCCAGCAGCCAGGGAACAGCAGGGGCCAACGTCCTGACTTTC,CASSQGTAGANVLTF
few,TRBD2,TRBJ2-7,TRBV7-9,TGTGCCAGCAGCTTAGCGCGGGGGACCCCCTCCGCCGAGCAGTACTTC,CASSLARGTPSAEQYF
.,.,TRBJ2-7,TRBV11-2,TGTGCCAGCAGCTCGATGGCCCTCACAAGCCGCGAGCAGTACTTC,CASSSMALTSREQYF
many,TRBD1,TRBJ1-6,TRBV25-1,TGTGCCAGCAGTGAGGGACAGGGGCATAATTCACCCCTCCACTTT,CASSEGQGHNSPLHF
many,TRBD2,TRBJ2-2,TRBV19,TGTGCCAGTAGTAGCCTAGCGGGGAACACCGGGGAGCTGTTTTTT,CASSSLAGNTGELFF
.,.,TRBJ2-3,TRBV9,TGTGCCAGCAGCGTAACCACGACTGGGGCTCCCCCGAGAAACCCTGGCACAGATACGCAGTATTTT,CASSVTTTGAPPRNPGTDTQYF
many,TRBD2,TRBJ2-7,TRBV12-3/TRBV12-4,TGTGCCAGCAGTTTAGTTAGCGGGTTACACGAGCAGTACTTC,CASSLVSGLHEQYF
few,.,TRBJ2-5,TRBV12-3/TRBV12-4,TGTGCCAGCAGTTCCCATGGACAGAAAGAGACCCAGTACTTC,CASSSHGQKETQYF
many,TRBD2,TRBJ2-5,TRBV20-1,TGCAGTGCTGCTTGGGCGGGAGGGTCAGAGACCCAGTACTTC,CSAAWAGGSETQYF
.,TRBD1,TRBJ2-7,TRBV28,TGTGCCAGCAGTTTAGCCGGGACAGACTACGAGCAGTACTTC,CASSLAGTDYEQYF
.,.,TRBJ2-5,TRBV20-1,TGCAGTAACACGGAAGGCGGGGTAACCCAGTACTTC,CSNTEGGVTQYF
few,TRBD2,TRBJ2-2,TRBV9,TGTGCCAGCAGCGGCTCCTCCGTAGCGGGTAACACCGGGGAGCTGTTTTTT,CASSGSSVAGNTGELFF
many,.,TRBJ2-3,TRBV20-1,TGCAGTGCTGTTCTAGGCACAGATACGCAGTATTTT,CSAVLGTDTQYF
many,TRBD2,TRBJ2-1,TRBV19,TGTGCCAGTAGTTCCGGACTAGCGGGAGGAATGAGAGGGCACAATGAGCAGTTCTTC,CASSSGLAGGMRGHNEQFF
many,.,TRBJ1-1,TRBV28,TGTGCCAGCAGTTTAATGGGGGTGAACACTGAAGCTTTCTTT,CASSLMGVNTEAFF
many,.,TRBJ2-1,TRBV7-7,TGTGCTAGCAGCAAAGCTGGTAGCGGTTACAATGAGCAGTTCTTC,CASSKAGSGYNEQFF
many,.,TRBJ2-3,TRBV28,TGTGCCAGCAGTTTTTGGGCAGTCACAGATACGCAGTATTTT,CASSFWAVTDTQYF